These 14 T cell receptor beta chains share one sample of origin, sequenced in a study of shared clonotypes between healthy human individuals. Profiled with immunoSEQ multiplex PCR; TCRdb holds only in-frame clones, not every one. The repertoire has around 750,000 clones, roughly 70% of them found once; the top ten carry 1.5% to 2%. The specimen was memory CD4+ T cells sorted from blood. Subset defined: CD45RA-negative fraction. These receptors were obtained from a woman aged 25-40 years in good health.

As DNA, the CDR3 is TGCGCCAGCAGCCCCGGACAGGGACAGGCCACCGGGGAGCTGTTTTTT. Translation: CASSPGQGQATGELFF. The rearrangement uses TRBV5-1 and TRBJ2-2; 8 nucleotides line up with TRBD1. The CDR3 length is 16 residues. After removal of 4 bases from V and 4 bases from J, the junction contained 9 bases not matched to a gene. Germline values: CDR1 SGHRS, CDR2 YFSETQ.

The V call is TRBV2, the J call TRBJ2-1, with 11 bases that match TRBD1. Germline values: CDR1 SNHLY, CDR2 FYNNEI. The CDR3 runs to 17 residues. The V and J ends lost 3 bases and 3 bases, in that order; junction bases with no gene match: 7. The CDR3 DNA is TGTGCCAGCAGTGACGACACCGGGACAGGGGGCTACAATGAGCAGTTCTTC. It is translated as CASSDDTGTGGYNEQFF.

This clone was observed a single time. The V and J genes are TRBV5-8 and TRBJ1-2; D possibly corresponds to TRBD1 (6 bases). The V end lost 0 bases, the J end lost 4 bases, and 10 bases lay between the germline ends. The CDR3 loop spans 14 amino acids. The germline gives CDR1 SGHTS, CDR2 YDEGEE. The CDR3: CASSLVRGLYGYTF. The CDR3 DNA reads TGTGCCAGCAGCTTGGTTCGGGGGCTCTATGGCTACACCTTC.

The V and J genes are TRBV12-5 and TRBJ2-5; TRBD2 matches at 15 bases. The V and J ends lost 4 bases and 4 bases, in that order; junction bases with no gene match: 10. Germline values: CDR1 LGHNT, CDR2 FRNRAP. The CDR3 is 18 amino acids. The CDR3 region has the DNA TGTGCTAGTGGTTCTACCGGGACTAGCGGGAGGTCCCCAGAGACCCAGTACTTC. It is translated as CASGSTGTSGRSPETQYF. The entire variable domain, with the rest obtained from reference TRBV12-5 and TRBJ2-5, is as follows: DARVTQTPRHKVTEMGQEVTMRCQPILGHNTVFWYRQTMMQGLELLAYFRNRAPLDDSGMPKDRFSAEMPDATLATLKIQPSEPRDSAVYFCASGSTGTSGRSPETQYFGPGTRLLVL.

V usage is TRBV27 and J usage is TRBJ1-4, with D maybe TRBD1 (6 bases). CDR1 is MNHEY and CDR2 is SMNVEV in the germline V gene (reference sequence). V lost 0 bases to trimming and J lost 4 bases, with 21 bases between them. The CDR3 contains 19 residues. The CDR3 sequence: CASSLSSRWQGQLNEKLFF. CDR3 DNA sequence: TGTGCCAGCAGTTTATCATCCCGGTGGCAGGGGCAACTTAATGAAAAACTGTTTTTT. The full variable domain, completed using reference TRBV27 and TRBJ1-4, is EAQVTQNPRYLITVTGKKLTVTCSQNMNHEYMSWYRQDPGLGLRQIYYSMNVEVTDKGDVPEGYKVSRKEKRNFPLILESPSPNQTSLYFCASSLSSRWQGQLNEKLFFGSGTQLSVL.

This rearrangement joins TRBV5-1 to TRBJ1-3; no clear D gene. The CDR3 spans 17 residues. V was trimmed by 5 bases and J by 0 bases, leaving 18 bases between them. CDR1 and CDR2 from the germline V gene are SGHRS and YFSETQ. CDR3 nucleotides: TGCGCCAGCAGATCTAACGCGGGGATTCGCTCTGGAAACACCATATATTTT. Translating gives CASRSNAGIRSGNTIYF.

The chain recombines TRBV2 with TRBJ2-7; D is undetermined. The CDR3 sequence is 11 residues long. V gave up 5 bases and J gave up 6 bases, with 8 bases separating them. From germline, CDR1 is SNHLY and CDR2 FYNNEI. The CDR3 reads CASSRSLEQYF. The CDR3 coding sequence is TGTGCCAGCAGTAGATCTCTCGAGCAGTACTTC.

This clone was detected only a few times. The chain couples TRBV9 to TRBJ1-3; possible D gene TRBD1, 6 bases. Germline CDR1 SGDLS, CDR2 YYNGEE. V lost 4 bases and J 6 bases, leaving 14 bases between the germline ends. The CDR3 loop spans 14 amino acids. The CDR3 DNA follows: TGTGCCAGCAGCCCCCAGACAGGTTTAAACACCATATATTTT. Translating gives CASSPQTGLNTIYF.

This clone was detected a few times. The chain links TRBV11-2 to TRBJ1-3; D is uncertain. This CDR3 comprises 14 residues. Per the germline V gene, CDR1 is SGHAT and CDR2 is FQNNGV. V shed 5 bases and J shed 0 bases, with 8 bases lying between them. CDR3 coding DNA: TGTGCCAGCAGCCCCTTAACCTCTGGAAACACCATATATTTT. Amino acids: CASSPLTSGNTIYF.

This chain uses TRBV29-1 with TRBJ2-6; no reliable D call. The V gene's germline CDR1 is SQVTM and CDR2 ANQGSEA. Trimming stripped 4 bases from V and 2 bases from J, with 9 bases between. The CDR3 covers 14 residues. The CDR3 region is CSVVWPPGANVLTF. CDR3 DNA sequence: TGCAGCGTTGTTTGGCCTCCTGGGGCCAACGTCCTGACTTTC.

The CDR3 DNA sequence: TGTGCCAGCAGAGAGCGGGAGGGAAATACAGATACGCAGTATTTT. Encoded protein: CASREREGNTDTQYF. This chain joins TRBV2 and TRBJ2-3; 10 bases match TRBD2. Losses at the gene ends were 6 bases for V and 3 bases for J; bases not matched to a gene: 6. The length of the CDR3 is 15 residues. Germline V gives CDR1 SNHLY, CDR2 FYNNEI.

The rearrangement joins TRBV20-1 to TRBJ2-1; unclear D gene. Trimming stripped 6 bases from V and 9 bases from J, with 12 bases between. The CDR3 is made up of 11 amino acids. Germline V gene lookup returns CDR1 DFQATT and CDR2 SNEGSKA (reference sequence). Written as DNA, the CDR3 is TGCAGTGCCCTCCCGCGGACTGAGCAGTTCTTC. The encoded protein is CSALPRTEQFF.

The V gene is TRBV5-1, the J gene TRBJ2-7, with 12 bases identical to TRBD2. The CDR3 has 15 residues. Trimming at V came to 0 bases and at J to 5 bases, leaving 3 bases not matched to a gene. Germline assignment: CDR1 SGHRS and CDR2 YFSETQ. The CDR3 here is CASSLASSGRDEQYF. The CDR3 DNA reads TGCGCCAGCAGCTTGGCGTCTAGCGGGAGGGACGAGCAGTACTTC.

The rearrangement links TRBV6-5 to TRBJ2-7; 8 nucleotides agree with TRBD1. Looked up from germline, CDR1 is MNHEY and CDR2 is SVGAGI. The CDR3 is made up of 13 amino acids. Losses at the gene ends were 5 bases for V and 7 bases for J; bases not matched to a gene: 7. In DNA form, the CDR3 reads TGTGCCAGCAGTACCCTTACAGGGGGGGAGCAGTACTTC. Translating gives CASSTLTGGEQYF.